The clone carrying this TCR beta chain has at least ten counts. CDR1 MNHEY and CDR2 SMNVEV come from the germline V gene (reference sequence). The CDR3 sequence is 16 residues long. The ends were cut back, 5 bases at V and 4 bases at J, with 20 bases in the middle. The sample comes from a study of T cells in Graves' hyperthyroidism and ophthalmopathy. Researchers took RNA transcripts and amplified the TCR beta CDR3 regions from them. The TCR CDR3 first-round RT-PCR relied on the HTBI primer set. MiXCR, applied by TCRdb to the multiplex PCR reads, yields one record per CDR3 protein. This sample carries some 400,000 distinct CDR3 sequences, over 15% of them seen once, and the ten largest clones take 3.7%.

The chain recombines TRBV27 with TRBJ1-2; D may be TRBD1 (6 bases). This receptor was obtained from a woman in her late teens or twenties with Graves' hyperthyroidism. Sequenced material: blood. Here the CDR3 reads CASSSYRDKISYGYTF. The DNA for the CDR3 is TGTGCCAGCAGTAGTTACCGGGACAAGATTTCCTATGGCTACACCTTC.